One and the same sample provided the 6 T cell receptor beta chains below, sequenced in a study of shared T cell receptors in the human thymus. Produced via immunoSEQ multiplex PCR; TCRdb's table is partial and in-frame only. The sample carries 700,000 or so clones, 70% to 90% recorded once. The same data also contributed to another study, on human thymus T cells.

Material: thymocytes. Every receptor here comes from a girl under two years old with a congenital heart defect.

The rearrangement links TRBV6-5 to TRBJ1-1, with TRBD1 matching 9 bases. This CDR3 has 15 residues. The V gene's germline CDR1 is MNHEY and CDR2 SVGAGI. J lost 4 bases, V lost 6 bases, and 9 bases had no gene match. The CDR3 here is CASRHRDRVSTEAFF. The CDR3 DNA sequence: TGTGCCAGCAGACACCGGGACAGGGTTTCCACTGAAGCTTTCTTT.

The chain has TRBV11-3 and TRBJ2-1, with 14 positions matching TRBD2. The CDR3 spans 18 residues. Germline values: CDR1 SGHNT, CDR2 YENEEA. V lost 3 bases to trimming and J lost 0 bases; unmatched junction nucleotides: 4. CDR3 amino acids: CASSLAGTSGSSYNEQFF. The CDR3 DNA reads TGTGCCAGCAGCTTGGCCGGGACTAGCGGGAGCTCCTACAATGAGCAGTTCTTC.

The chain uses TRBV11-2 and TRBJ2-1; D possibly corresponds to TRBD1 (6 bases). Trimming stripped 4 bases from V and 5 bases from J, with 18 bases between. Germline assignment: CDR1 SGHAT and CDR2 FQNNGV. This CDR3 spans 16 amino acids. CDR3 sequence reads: CASSSRQARKNNEQFF. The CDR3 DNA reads TGTGCCAGCAGCTCCCGACAGGCTCGGAAAAACAATGAGCAGTTCTTC.

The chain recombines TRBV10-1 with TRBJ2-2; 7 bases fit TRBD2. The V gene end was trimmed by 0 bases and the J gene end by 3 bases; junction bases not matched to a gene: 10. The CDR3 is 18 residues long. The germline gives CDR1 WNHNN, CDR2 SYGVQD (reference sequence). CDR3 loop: CASSESIRGGGDTGELFF. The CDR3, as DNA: TGCGCCAGCAGTGAGTCGATAAGGGGTGGGGGGGACACCGGGGAGCTGTTTTTT.

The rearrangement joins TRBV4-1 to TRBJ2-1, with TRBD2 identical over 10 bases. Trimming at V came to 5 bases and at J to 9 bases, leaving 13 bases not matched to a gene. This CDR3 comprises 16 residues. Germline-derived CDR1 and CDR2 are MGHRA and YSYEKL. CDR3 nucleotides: TGCGCCAGCAGCAGTCGGAAGGAGCGGGGGGGCCGTGAGCAGTTCTTC. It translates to CASSSRKERGGREQFF.

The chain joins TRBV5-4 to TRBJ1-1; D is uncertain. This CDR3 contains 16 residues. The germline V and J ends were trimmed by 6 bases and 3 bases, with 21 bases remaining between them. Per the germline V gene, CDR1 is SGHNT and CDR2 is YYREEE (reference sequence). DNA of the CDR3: TGTGCCAGCACCACAATTGTGGACGGAGGCGACACTGAAGCTTTCTTT. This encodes CASTTIVDGGDTEAFF.